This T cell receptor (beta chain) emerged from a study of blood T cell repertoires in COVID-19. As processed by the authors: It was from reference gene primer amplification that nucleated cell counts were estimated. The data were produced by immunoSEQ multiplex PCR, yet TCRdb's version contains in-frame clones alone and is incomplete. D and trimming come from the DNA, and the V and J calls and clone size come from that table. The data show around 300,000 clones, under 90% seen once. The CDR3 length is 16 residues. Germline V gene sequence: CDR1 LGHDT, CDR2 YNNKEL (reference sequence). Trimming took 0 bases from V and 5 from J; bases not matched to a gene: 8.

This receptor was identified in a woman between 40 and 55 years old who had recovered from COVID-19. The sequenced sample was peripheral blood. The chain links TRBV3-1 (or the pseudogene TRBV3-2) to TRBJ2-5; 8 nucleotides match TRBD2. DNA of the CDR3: TGTGCCAGCAGCCAAGATTTGGCTAGCGGGCGTGAGACCCAGTACTTC. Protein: CASSQDLASGRETQYF.